This TCR beta chain was captured in a study of blood T cell repertoires in COVID-19. Background on the study: Sample material is recorded as cDNA or gDNA derived from T cells, B-cell-depleted T cells, or PBMCs.

Trimming cost V 2 bases and J 11 bases; bases outside gene matches: 5. CDR3 length: 13 amino acids. Looked up from germline, CDR1 is GTSNPN and CDR2 is SVGIG (reference sequence). As handled by the study authors: Reference gene primer amplification in the assay estimated nucleated cell counts. The table came from immunoSEQ multiplex PCR; TCRdb's copy has only in-frame clones and leaves some out. The DNA was the basis for D and trimming; V, J and clone size are from that table. The data hold some 45,000 clones, with about 76% observed a single time. This clone has more than one count but fewer than ten.

This rearrangement joins TRBV30 to TRBJ1-4; 10 bases map to TRBD1. This clonotype was sampled from a man aged 70-80 years with active or convalescent COVID-19. Input material: peripheral blood. CDR3 in amino acids: CAWSTGTGAKLFF. Here the CDR3 DNA reads TGTGCCTGGAGTACCGGGACAGGGGCTAAACTGTTTTTT.